This T cell receptor beta chain derives from a study of chronic HIV infection and antiretroviral therapy. Via MiXCR, TCRdb re-called the 5' RACE reads, giving one row per CDR3 protein. The sample has over 40,000 distinct CDR3 sequences; approximately 19% are singletons. This clonotype was counted a few times. This CDR3 comprises 15 residues. The trim removed 4 bases at V and 4 bases at J, leaving 7 bases unmatched. Germline CDR1 reads MNHEY; CDR2 reads SMNVEV (reference sequence). The J gene is TRBJ2-5, the V gene TRBV27, with 9 bases lining up with TRBD2. The source of this sequence is an adult who had HIV and had not received antiretroviral therapy, or was an uninfected healthy control (not recorded which). Source material: peripheral blood. The chain's CDR3 is CASSSAGTSRETQYF. The CDR3 DNA is TGTGCCAGCAGTTCTGCAGGGACTAGCAGAGAGACCCAGTACTTC.